This TCR beta chain was identified in a study of blood T cell repertoires in COVID-19. Study background: In each case, the material was cDNA or gDNA derived from T cells, B-cell-depleted T cells, or PBMCs.

Measured with immunoSEQ multiplex PCR; TCRdb has only the in-frame clones, and not every one. The sample includes 200,000 to 250,000 clones, around 85% of them seen just once. The J segment lost 2 bases and the V segment lost 8 bases, leaving 16 bases of the junction unmatched. This CDR3 region has 16 residues. The germline gives CDR1 SQVTM, CDR2 ANQGSEA. Material: PBMCs or T cells enriched from blood (not recorded which). The sequence came from a woman in her 50s in a cohort exposed to, infected with or recovered from COVID-19 (not recorded which). The chain uses TRBV29-1 and TRBJ1-1; 8 positions match TRBD1. CDR3 amino acids: CSTSYQGAATNTEAFF. The CDR3, as DNA: TGCAGCACTAGTTACCAGGGGGCCGCAACAAACACTGAAGCTTTCTTT.